The T cell receptor (beta chain) described here comes from a study of OX40 agonist ivuxolimab in advanced cancers. Study in general: Across the patients, intravenous ivuxolimab was delivered every 2 weeks at 0.01 to 10 mg/kg. Patients treated during dose escalation were battling hepatocellular carcinoma, melanoma, renal cell or head and neck cancer.

Germline assignment: CDR1 LNHDA and CDR2 SQIVND (reference sequence). The J segment lost 5 bases and the V segment lost 7 bases, leaving 5 bases of the junction unmatched. The CDR3 has 14 amino acids. The protocol was immunoSEQ multiplex PCR, while the TCRdb copy is restricted to in-frame clones and leaves out a portion. Among tens of thousands of clones, about 85% were seen once, and the ten largest hold around 1.8%. Comments on this clone: Antigen unknown.

Study-wide results and limits: CD8+ T cells showed, on average, more clonal expansion than CD4+ cells.

Sequenced here: CD4+ or CD8+ T cells sorted from blood, sampled in a trial of the OX40 agonist ivuxolimab. The chain combines TRBV19 with TRBJ2-3, with TRBD2 matching 11 bases. The source is an adult with an advanced solid tumor such as melanoma, head and neck, liver or kidney cancer. This CDR3 is CASTTSGAKDTQYF. CDR3 DNA: TGTGCCAGTACGACTAGCGGGGCCAAAGATACGCAGTATTTT.